Following are 24 T cell receptor beta chains from one sample sequenced in a study of blood T cell repertoires in COVID-19. Profiling relied on immunoSEQ multiplex PCR, and the TCRdb table lists in-frame clones only, not all of them. This sample has about 160,000 clones, with around 80% found just once. Sequenced sample: PBMCs or T cells enriched from blood (not recorded which). The receptors stem from a woman between 50 and 59 years old in a cohort exposed to, infected with or recovered from COVID-19 (not recorded which).

The chain links TRBV11-2 to TRBJ1-2; 8 bases line up with TRBD1. With 1 base clipped from V and 5 bases from J, the junction kept 15 bases outside the gene matches. The germline V gene has CDR1 SGHAT and CDR2 FQNNGV. CDR3 length: 18 residues. For the CDR3, the DNA is TGTGCCAGCAGCTTAGCGGGGGCAGGGGGCGTACTAGGTTATGGCTACACCTTC. This codes for CASSLAGAGGVLGYGYTF.

Here the CDR3 DNA reads TGTGCCAGCAGCCCGGGGACACAAGAGACCCAGTACTTC. Amino acid sequence: CASSPGTQETQYF. The chain couples TRBV5-6 to TRBJ2-5; D is perhaps TRBD1 (6 bases). CDR1 is SGHDT and CDR2 is YYEEEE in the germline V gene. The CDR3 sequence is 13 residues long. V lost 4 bases and J lost 2, with 9 bases in between.

This clone was counted only a few times. CDR3 DNA sequence: TGTGCCAGCAGCTTACAGACAGGTAGTGAGCAGTACTTC. Translated: CASSLQTGSEQYF. The J gene is TRBJ2-7, the V gene TRBV11-3; D perhaps matches TRBD1 (6 bases). Trimming took off 2 bases at V and 7 bases at J, with 12 bases between the two ends. The CDR3 is 13 residues long. CDR1 is SGHNT and CDR2 is YENEEA in the germline V gene.

The gene calls are TRBV30 and TRBJ2-7; no firm D call. This CDR3 is 13 amino acids long. Germline V CDR1 and CDR2: GTSNPN, SVGIG (reference sequence). The V gene lost 0 bases and the J gene lost 3 bases, with 9 bases spanning the gap. CDR3 protein: CAWSVSFGYEQYF. For the CDR3, the DNA is TGTGCCTGGAGTGTAAGCTTTGGCTACGAGCAGTACTTC.

The genes are TRBV7-8 and TRBJ2-7; 7 nucleotides line up with TRBD2. The CDR3 has 17 amino acids. Germline CDR1 is SGHVS and CDR2 is FQNEAQ. V dropped 1 base and J dropped 3; count of bases not matched to a gene: 12. The CDR3, as DNA: TGTGCCAGCAGCTTAGGTGGTGCGGGAGTGTTTGTCTACGAGCAGTACTTC. As protein: CASSLGGAGVFVYEQYF.

The chain couples TRBV4-2 to TRBJ1-6; maybe TRBD1 (5 bases). The CDR3 totals 15 residues. V lost 0 bases, J lost 9 bases, and 12 bases lay in between. Germline assignment: CDR1 LGHNA and CDR2 YNFKEQ. CDR3 amino acids: CASSQELGGFSPLHF. In nucleotides, the CDR3 is TGTGCCAGCAGCCAAGAGCTGGGGGGTTTTTCACCCCTCCACTTT.

The sample holds a few counts of this clone. V gene TRBV11-2 combines with J gene TRBJ1-5; 10 bases agree with TRBD1. The CDR3 covers 14 residues. V trimming: 3 bases; J trimming: 5 bases; junction bases outside the gene matches: 1. Germline V gene sequence: CDR1 SGHAT, CDR2 FQNNGV. This CDR3 reads CASSLTGGDQPQHF. CDR3 nucleotides: TGTGCCAGCAGCTTGACAGGGGGCGATCAGCCCCAGCATTTT.

The chain links TRBV4-1 to TRBJ2-7; TRBD1 matches at 7 bases. V was pared by 4 bases and J by 1 base, with 10 bases of the junction left unmatched. This CDR3 is 16 amino acids long. The germline V gene has CDR1 MGHRA and CDR2 YSYEKL. The CDR3 sequence: CASSRSLGQRSYEQYF. The CDR3 bases are TGCGCCAGCAGCCGAAGTCTGGGACAGCGGTCCTACGAGCAGTACTTC.

J is TRBJ1-6 and V is TRBV27; D is undetermined. Trimming left V 6 bases short and J 3 bases short, with 6 bases between. The germline V gene encodes CDR1 MNHEY and CDR2 SMNVEV (reference sequence). The CDR3 sequence is 13 residues long. The CDR3 DNA reads as TGTGCCAGCAGCAGATTCTATAATTCACCCCTCCACTTT. It codes for CASSRFYNSPLHF.

As concerns this clone: Other DNA sequences from this sample encode an identical CDR3 as well. The rearrangement uses TRBV15 and TRBJ2-1; TRBD2 matches at 10 bases. Germline CDR1 is LNHNV and CDR2 is YYDKDF (reference sequence). This CDR3 is built from 15 residues. V gave up 5 bases and J gave up 2 bases; unmatched junction bases: 3. The CDR3 protein is CATSRTSGPYNEQFF. CDR3 DNA sequence: TGTGCCACCAGCCGGACTAGCGGACCCTACAATGAGCAGTTCTTC.

This chain links TRBV3-1 (or the pseudogene TRBV3-2) with TRBJ2-7; 8 bases map to TRBD2. With V trimmed by 3 bases and J by 1 base, 5 bases remained unmatched. The CDR3 runs to 15 residues. Germline values: CDR1 LGHDT, CDR2 YNNKEL (reference sequence). The CDR3 DNA reads TGTGCCAGCAGCCACACAACTAGCGGATCCTACGAGCAGTACTTC. The encoded protein is CASSHTTSGSYEQYF.

The V and J genes are TRBV30 and TRBJ2-2; 7 positions match TRBD1. This CDR3 comprises 14 residues. Trimming took 3 bases from V and 5 from J; bases not matched to a gene: 6. CDR1 and CDR2 (germline): GTSNPN, SVGIG (reference sequence). CDR3 sequence reads: CAWRTGRTTGELFF. DNA of the CDR3: TGTGCCTGGAGGACAGGGCGTACGACCGGGGAGCTGTTTTTT.

In its sample, this clone was seen once. The chain couples TRBV5-4 to TRBJ2-7, with D possibly TRBD1 on 6 matching bases. The CDR3 totals 12 residues. Germline assignment: CDR1 SGHNT and CDR2 YYREEE (reference sequence). Trimming pared 4 bases from V and 4 bases from J, leaving 9 bases between. DNA of the CDR3: TGTGCCAGCAGCAGAGGACAGTACGAGCAGTACTTC. Translating gives CASSRGQYEQYF.

The V call is TRBV27, the J call TRBJ1-4; 7 nucleotides agree with TRBD1. After removal of 0 bases from V and 10 bases from J, the junction contained 14 bases not matched to a gene. The germline gives CDR1 MNHEY, CDR2 SMNVEV (reference sequence). This CDR3 contains 17 residues. The CDR3 reads CASSLSTTGRGLGKLFF. The DNA of the CDR3 is TGTGCCAGCAGTTTATCGACTACTGGAAGGGGGCTCGGAAAACTGTTTTTT. The entire variable domain, with the rest obtained from reference TRBV27 and TRBJ1-4, is as follows: EAQVTQNPRYLITVTGKKLTVTCSQNMNHEYMSWYRQDPGLGLRQIYYSMNVEVTDKGDVPEGYKVSRKEKRNFPLILESPSPNQTSLYFCASSLSTTGRGLGKLFFGSGTQLSVL.

The chain couples TRBV27 to TRBJ2-7, with 10 bases matching TRBD1. The junction had 7 bases not matched to a gene; V was cut back by 6 bases and J by 5 bases. The germline CDR1 and CDR2 sequences are MNHEY and SMNVEV (reference sequence). CDR3 length: 14 amino acids. CDR3 region: CASSVRDRGDEQYF. DNA of the CDR3: TGTGCCAGCAGCGTCCGGGACAGGGGCGACGAGCAGTACTTC.

The chain links TRBV28 to TRBJ1-3, with a weak D call TRBD1 (6 bases). V was cut by 6 bases and J by 3 bases, with 12 bases left in between. The CDR3 totals 14 residues. Germline CDR1 is MDHEN and CDR2 is SYDVKM. The CDR3 nucleotides read TGTGCCAGCAGAGAACACAGGGTTGGAAACACCATATATTTT. As protein: CASREHRVGNTIYF.

A note on this clone: The sample contains more than one DNA sequence encoding this CDR3. The rearrangement links TRBV9 to TRBJ2-3; 9 bases align to TRBD2. The V and J ends lost 0 bases and 3 bases, in that order; junction bases with no gene match: 2. Germline CDR1 and CDR2: SGDLS and YYNGEE. This CDR3 spans 15 amino acids. This CDR3 reads CASSVDSGGTDTQYF. CDR3 in DNA: TGTGCCAGCAGCGTAGATAGCGGGGGAACAGATACGCAGTATTTT.

The gene calls are TRBV3-1 (or the pseudogene TRBV3-2) and TRBJ2-7; TRBD2 is a possible D gene (6 bases). V shed 2 bases and J shed 5 bases, with 13 bases lying between them. Germline V gene sequence: CDR1 LGHDT, CDR2 YNNKEL (reference sequence). This CDR3 is 14 amino acids long. CDR3 DNA sequence: TGTGCCAGCAGCCAACTAGCGCCTGGGGACGAGCAGTACTTC. It is translated as CASSQLAPGDEQYF.

The V gene is TRBV2, the J gene TRBJ2-7, with D hard to call. The CDR3 covers 15 residues. Trimming took off 4 bases at V and 5 bases at J, with 18 bases between the two ends. Per germline, CDR1 SNHLY and CDR2 FYNNEI. The CDR3 coding sequence is TGTGCCAGCAGTGCGTCTGTGACTTCCCGCGACGAGCAGTACTTC. Its translation is CASSASVTSRDEQYF.

In this sample, this clone turned up once. V is TRBV11-2 and J is TRBJ2-7; 8 nucleotides match TRBD1. Trimming took 3 bases from V and 3 from J; bases not matched to a gene: 1. The CDR3 spans 13 residues. Germline V lookup: CDR1 SGHAT, CDR2 FQNNGV. CDR3 nucleotides: TGTGCCAGCAGCTTCGGACAGGGCTACGAGCAGTACTTC. Translation: CASSFGQGYEQYF. Full variable domain (remainder filled in from reference TRBV11-2 and TRBJ2-7): EAGVAQSPRYKIIEKRQSVAFWCNPISGHATLYWYQQILGQGPKLLIQFQNNGVVDDSQLPKDRFSAERLKGVDSTLKIQPAKLEDSAVYLCASSFGQGYEQYFGPGTRLTVT.

The J gene is TRBJ1-1, the V gene TRBV6-6; 10 bases are a match to TRBD1. With V trimmed by 6 bases and J by 3 bases, 7 bases remained unmatched. Germline CDR1 is MNHNY and CDR2 is SVGAGI (reference sequence). This CDR3 contains 15 residues. CDR3 residues: CASRATGGEYTEAFF. In nucleotides, the CDR3 is TGTGCCAGCAGAGCGACAGGGGGCGAGTACACTGAAGCTTTCTTT.

This rearrangement joins TRBV7-9 to TRBJ2-7; TRBD2 aligns across 7 bases. V lost 1 base to trimming and J lost 0 bases; unmatched junction nucleotides: 6. Germline values: CDR1 SEHNR, CDR2 FQNEAQ (reference sequence). The length of the CDR3 is 16 residues. The CDR3 spells CASSLGGRAPSYEQYF. The DNA of the CDR3 is TGTGCCAGCAGCTTAGGGGGGAGGGCACCCTCCTACGAGCAGTACTTC.

In this sample, this clone turned up once. V usage is TRBV9 and J usage is TRBJ2-2; TRBD1 aligns across 9 bases. The CDR3 spans 17 residues. The V segment lost 3 bases and the J segment 2 bases; nucleotides outside the gene matches: 8. Germline CDR1 SGDLS, CDR2 YYNGEE. The CDR3 is CASSAGVTGGNTGELFF. The CDR3 region has the DNA TGTGCCAGCAGCGCCGGGGTCACAGGGGGCAACACCGGGGAGCTGTTTTTT.

The genes are TRBV30 and TRBJ1-2; D is uncertain. The ends were cut back, 0 bases at V and 10 bases at J, with 12 bases in the middle. Germline CDR1 is GTSNPN and CDR2 is SVGIG (reference sequence). This CDR3 spans 12 amino acids. In nucleotides, the CDR3 is TGTGCCTGGAGTGTTTTAGGCGGCGCCTACACCTTC. Its translation: CAWSVLGGAYTF. The whole variable domain, remainder taken from reference TRBV30 and TRBJ1-2, is SQTIHQWPATLVQPVGSPLSLECTVEGTSNPNLYWYRQAAGRGLQLLFYSVGIGQISSEVPQNLSASRPQDRQFILSSKKLLLSDSGFYLCAWSVLGGAYTFGSGTRLTVV.